These T cell receptor beta chains were read from a single sample in a study of technical replicates of blood from several donors. Clones were sequenced by immunoSEQ multiplex PCR, and TCRdb holds only the in-frame ones, with some missing. The top ten clones hold under 0.5% of a sample with 60,000 to 85,000 clones, 91% of them seen once. The sample comprised T cells isolated from PBMCs. These receptors were collected from a human donor in good health. Both conserved end residues are part of each CDR3. Fields, in order: clone size, J gene, V gene, D gene, CDR3 protein, CDR3 DNA. The D gene is left open where the match is weak. Clone size, where shown, is once, few, many, or a class for clones that have expanded.

clone size: NA; J gene: TRBJ1-2; V gene: TRBV6-1; D gene: NA; CDR3 protein: CASRNREGYGYTF; CDR3 DNA: TGTGCCAGCAGGAACAGGGAGGGCTATGGCTACACCTTC
clone size: NA; J gene: TRBJ2-2; V gene: TRBV9; D gene: NA; CDR3 protein: CASSGRQGGGELFF; CDR3 DNA: TGTGCCAGCAGCGGAAGGCAAGGGGGCGGGGAGCTGTTTTTT
clone size: NA; J gene: TRBJ2-5; V gene: TRBV5-4; D gene: TRBD1; CDR3 protein: CASIRQGDETQYF; CDR3 DNA: TGTGCCAGCATACGACAGGGCGATGAGACCCAGTACTTC
clone size: NA; J gene: TRBJ1-2; V gene: TRBV27; D gene: NA; CDR3 protein: CATSGYGYTF; CDR3 DNA: TGTGCCACCTCGGGCTATGGCTACACCTTC
clone size: NA; J gene: TRBJ2-1; V gene: TRBV7-3; D gene: NA; CDR3 protein: CASSAGQSSNEQFF; CDR3 DNA: TGTGCCAGCAGCGCAGGACAGTCGTCCAATGAGCAGTTCTTC
clone size: NA; J gene: TRBJ2-3; V gene: TRBV6-5; D gene: TRBD2; CDR3 protein: CASSYSTSGNTDTQYF; CDR3 DNA: TGTGCCAGCAGTTACTCGACTAGCGGTAACACAGATACGCAGTATTTT
clone size: NA; J gene: TRBJ2-2; V gene: TRBV11-2; D gene: TRBD1; CDR3 protein: CASRSRDRDTGELFF; CDR3 DNA: TGTGCCAGCAGAAGCCGGGACAGGGACACCGGGGAGCTGTTTTTT
clone size: NA; J gene: TRBJ2-1; V gene: TRBV6-1; D gene: NA; CDR3 protein: CASSEGYPGSYNEQFF; CDR3 DNA: TGTGCCAGCAGTGAAGGGTACCCGGGTTCCTACAATGAGCAGTTCTTC
clone size: NA; J gene: TRBJ1-2; V gene: TRBV19; D gene: TRBD1; CDR3 protein: CASSIPGTGKLSQGYTF; CDR3 DNA: TGTGCCAGTAGTATTCCTGGGACAGGGAAGTTATCACAAGGCTACACCTTC
clone size: NA; J gene: TRBJ1-4; V gene: TRBV28; D gene: NA; CDR3 protein: CASRGGGEKLFF; CDR3 DNA: TGTGCCAGCCGGGGTGGAGGTGAAAAACTGTTTTTT
clone size: NA; J gene: TRBJ1-2; V gene: TRBV4-2; D gene: NA; CDR3 protein: CASSQGRASVYGYTF; CDR3 DNA: TGTGCCAGCAGCCAAGGTCGCGCTTCGGTCTATGGCTACACCTTC
clone size: few; J gene: TRBJ1-1; V gene: TRBV4-1; D gene: NA; CDR3 protein: CASSLLEGSTEAFF; CDR3 DNA: TGCGCCAGCAGCCTGCTTGAGGGTAGCACTGAAGCTTTCTTT
clone size: NA; J gene: TRBJ1-2; V gene: TRBV6-5; D gene: NA; CDR3 protein: CASTGGGINYGYTF; CDR3 DNA: TGTGCCAGCACCGGGGGGGGGATTAACTATGGCTACACCTTC
clone size: NA; J gene: TRBJ1-5; V gene: TRBV28; D gene: TRBD1; CDR3 protein: CASRGDRERQPQHF; CDR3 DNA: TGTGCCAGCAGAGGGGACAGGGAGAGACAGCCCCAGCATTTT
clone size: NA; J gene: TRBJ2-1; V gene: TRBV4-2; D gene: TRBD2; CDR3 protein: CASSQDKAASGRAYNEQFF; CDR3 DNA: TGTGCCAGCAGCCAAGATAAGGCCGCCAGCGGGAGGGCCTACAATGAGCAGTTCTTC
clone size: NA; J gene: TRBJ2-1; V gene: TRBV7-6; D gene: TRBD2; CDR3 protein: CASSPLAGTGDEQFF; CDR3 DNA: TGTGCCAGCAGCCCGCTAGCGGGAACAGGCGATGAGCAGTTCTTC
clone size: NA; J gene: TRBJ2-7; V gene: TRBV18; D gene: TRBD1; CDR3 protein: CASSPEGPGQGVGREQYF; CDR3 DNA: TGTGCCAGCTCACCCGAAGGACCGGGACAGGGAGTAGGACGCGAGCAGTACTTC
clone size: NA; J gene: TRBJ1-1; V gene: TRBV28; D gene: TRBD1; CDR3 protein: CASLLRQGEAFF; CDR3 DNA: TGTGCCAGCCTCCTAAGACAGGGAGAAGCTTTCTTT